The source of this TCR beta chain is a study of T cell responses to AZD1222 COVID-19 vaccine (dated by TCRdb to the early 2020s). Study-wide context: Because spike-specific TCR depth and breadth did not differ between the two schedules, AZD1222 recipients who got a second dose at roughly 4 weeks were pooled with those who got a second dose at roughly 12 weeks. TCR sequencing was performed for 230 to 250 trial participants, of whom some 200 were given two doses of AZD1222 and around 25 were given two doses of MenACWY control vaccine. Trial participants were enrolled by age into 18-55, 56-69 and 70-plus year subgroups, with roughly 160, 29 and 62 TCR-sequenced participants respectively.

The meaning of the sample's time point label: baseline before first vaccination. Vaccinee samples were obtained from the UK trials COV001 and COV002, which included a single-blind randomized controlled phase 2/3 trial of AZD1222 (ChAdOx1 nCoV-19) in healthy adults. For TCRbeta chain sequencing, PBMC samples were collected from trial participants at day 0 and at day 28 after the second dose. The CDR3 regions of human TCRbeta chains were analyzed by immunosequencing. In the paper's pipeline: Repertoire TCRs were matched against a reference library of SARS-CoV-2-specific TCRs generated with the MIRA antigen-specificity platform. Breadth meant the fraction of unique TCRs that were SARS-CoV-2-associated, whereas depth meant the fraction of total T cells that were SARS-CoV-2-associated. Each spike-specific TCR was assigned to its reactive spike region and to a CD4 or CD8 class using the MIRA data. Log10-transformed breadth and depth values were compared by one-way ANOVA with Sidak's multiple comparisons tests. TCRdb took this table from immuneACCESS and kept in-frame rearrangements with V and J called. Such tables lack part of the clones; where checked against another copy, unresolved V genes explain under half of the gap, and the rest is unexplained. The V and J calls and clone size are taken from that table; D and trimming were inferred from the DNA. This sample is represented by 80,000 or so clones; roughly 85% of them were singletons. The ten largest clones represent approximately 2.9% of the sample.

Overall results and qualifications from the work: Because no samples from the day 14 peak response were available, repertoires could be characterized only after the peak T cell response. A significant rise in spike-specific TCR breadth and depth was observed after two AZD1222 doses relative to day 0 and relative to MenACWY recipients. Participants were mostly white British, with more females than males. The authors suggested clonal diversity may have been underestimated. Conclusions about previously exposed vaccinees are limited because only 6 or 7 AZD1222 recipients were SARS-CoV-2 seropositive at baseline. Epitopes outside the regions mutated in the B.1.351 and B.1.1.7 variants were reportedly recognized by nearly half of the unique spike-specific TCRs. The whole spike protein was spanned by vaccine-associated CD4 TCRs, and dominant responses were seen in regions 160-218 and 743-854. The 56-69-year group was small, and its depth increase did not reach significance, likely because of low power.

In the case of this clone: Its binding antigen is unknown. Base-call qualities are not available, and no considerably larger clone is one nucleotide away.

The germline V gene specifies SGHRS as CDR1 and YFSETQ as CDR2. Trimming removed 0 bases from V and 3 bases from J; the gene matches leave 9 bases unexplained. The CDR3 goes from the cysteine to the phenylalanine over 17 residues. Only the CDR3 portion is preserved as DNA: 51 bases, with reading frame beginning at the first base. Specimen: peripheral blood, collected on day 0 of AZD1222 vaccination. Recombination joined TRBV5-1 with TRBJ2-1, and 7 junctional nucleotides match TRBD2. The receptor comes from an adult in good health. The bases read TGCGCCAGCAGCTTGGGAGGTGGCGGGGGAAGCTACAATGAGCAGTTCTTC. Translation gives CASSLGGGGGSYNEQFF.